This TCR beta chain originates from a study of regulatory T cells in long-lasting Graves disease. Study-level information: Antithyroid drugs had been taken by newly diagnosed Graves' patients for under 3 months.

The germline V gene encodes CDR1 SEHNR and CDR2 FQNEAQ (reference sequence). The length of the CDR3 is 14 residues. Trimming left V 5 bases short and J 0 bases short, with 10 bases between. Study-level results: Segments TRBV28, TRBJ1-2 and TRBJ2-5 showed preferential usage in persistent disease. TCR diversity was lower in persistent Graves' patients than in newly diagnosed ones.

Time point noted: newly diagnosed GD, antithyroid drugs for less than 3 months. Following extraction of RNA from PBMCs, that RNA was used to make the TCR library. This clonotype came up many times. Its target is unknown. Library construction for TCR beta used iRepertoire HTBI primers and Arm-PCR of CDR3 regions. TCRdb re-called the multiplex PCR reads with MiXCR, one entry per CDR3 protein. The sample includes approximately 400,000 distinct CDR3 sequences, 15% of them seen just once. The same sample was also studied in work on T cells in Graves' hyperthyroidism and ophthalmopathy. From that second work: First-round RT-PCR targeting the TCR CDR3 was performed with the HTBI primer set.

The TCR sequence derives from a woman aged 30 to 39 with Graves disease. This sample comprised peripheral blood mononuclear cells (PBMCs), obtained at new diagnosis, from a patient treated with antithyroid drugs. The rearrangement links TRBV7-9 to TRBJ1-1; D not certain. CDR3 residues: CASSRYTLNTEAFF. Written as DNA, the CDR3 is TGTGCCAGCAGCCGCTACACCTTGAACACTGAAGCTTTCTTT.